What follows are 3 T cell receptor beta chains derived from one specimen sequenced in a study of shared clonotypes between healthy human individuals. Profiling relied on immunoSEQ multiplex PCR, and the TCRdb table lists in-frame clones only, not all of them. The table has 2.5 million or so clones, 85% to 95% seen once. Sequenced sample: naive CD4+ T cells sorted from blood. Subset given: CD45RA+ positively selected. The source of these receptors is a man aged 18 to 29 in good health.

The J gene is TRBJ2-5, the V gene TRBV25-1, with TRBD2 identical over 12 bases. Trimming removed 5 bases from V and 1 base from J; junction bases left unmatched: 5. The CDR3 contains 16 residues. Germline V gives CDR1 MGHDK, CDR2 SYGVNS. The CDR3 sequence: CASSWASGGAQETQYF. The CDR3 coding sequence is TGTGCCAGCAGTTGGGCTAGCGGGGGGGCCCAAGAGACCCAGTACTTC. Combining the CDR3 with reference TRBV25-1 and TRBJ2-5 gives the whole variable domain EADIYQTPRYLVIGTGKKITLECSQTMGHDKMYWYQQDPGMELHLIHYSYGVNSTEKGDLSSESTVSRIRTEHFPLTLESARPSHTSQYLCASSWASGGAQETQYFGPGTRLLVL.

Of note for this clone: The same CDR3 arises from other DNA sequences in this sample as well. The chain has TRBV15 and TRBJ2-3, with 11 bases fitting TRBD2. Unmatched junction bases numbered 5, after V lost 1 base and J lost 5 bases. CDR1 and CDR2 from the germline V gene are LNHNV and YYDKDF (reference sequence). This CDR3 has 16 amino acids. CDR3 in DNA: TGTGCCACCAGCAGAGGCCTAGCGGGAGGTGGAGATACGCAGTATTTT. It codes for CATSRGLAGGGDTQYF. The full variable domain, completed using reference TRBV15 and TRBJ2-3, is DAMVIQNPRYQVTQFGKPVTLSCSQTLNHNVMYWYQQKSSQAPKLLFHYYDKDFNNEADTPDNFQSRRPNTSFCFLDIRSPGLGDTAMYLCATSRGLAGGGDTQYFGPGTRLTVL.

Note on this clone: This sample also contains other DNA sequences that code for the same CDR3. The chain combines TRBV5-4 with TRBJ2-3, with D maybe TRBD2 (5 bases). Between the trimmed V and J ends, which lost 0 bases and 0 bases, there was a span of 8 bases. Germline V gene sequence: CDR1 SGHNT, CDR2 YYREEE (reference sequence). CDR3 length: 15 residues. CDR3 protein: CASSLGGASTDTQYF. For the CDR3, the DNA is TGTGCCAGCAGCTTGGGGGGAGCTAGCACAGATACGCAGTATTTT.